This T cell receptor beta chain was profiled in a study of radiation and T cells in renal cell carcinoma. The study, taken as a whole, reports: In blood, top tumor clones expanded by 2 weeks, shrinking by 4. No pretreatment tumor biopsies were available for baseline clonotypes.

This clone occurred once. Its antigen is undetermined. Time point indicated: blood 4 weeks post-SBRT, at nephrectomy. Indicated treatment: 15 Gy SBRT to primary tumor, nephrectomy 4 weeks later. The patient's renal cell carcinoma had clear cell pathology. The germline V and J ends were trimmed by 0 bases and 3 bases, with 10 bases remaining between them. The CDR3 covers 14 residues. Germline-derived CDR1 and CDR2 are SGHRS and YFSETQ. Some clones are missing from TCRdb's copy, which holds only in-frame ones; the method was immunoSEQ multiplex PCR. This table holds approximately 86,000 clones, approximately 86% found once.

The chain combines TRBV5-1 with TRBJ2-7, with D perhaps matching TRBD1 (5 bases). The source was blood, collected from a patient whose treatment included radiotherapy and nephrectomy. The source is a man aged 45 to 65 with renal cell carcinoma. In nucleotides, the CDR3 is TGCGCCAGCAGCTTGGGCAGGGATATCTACGAGCAGTACTTC. It encodes CASSLGRDIYEQYF.